This TCR beta chain was sequenced during a study of blood T cell repertoires in COVID-19. About the research overall: Spain, Italy and the United States supplied samples that represented acute and convalescent COVID-19.

The CDR3 is made up of 15 amino acids. Per the germline V gene, CDR1 is SGHNT and CDR2 is YENEEA. V was cut by 5 bases and J by 7 bases, with 21 bases left in between. How the authors handled the data: Estimation of nucleated cell counts was performed using reference gene primer amplification. This table comes from immunoSEQ multiplex PCR, and its TCRdb copy is limited to in-frame clones, with some not included. The DNA gave D and trimming, while V, J and clone size come from that table. The sample contains around 700,000 clones, 70% to 90% of which appear only once. This chain uses TRBV11-3 with TRBJ2-7; D unclear. The sequenced sample was peripheral blood. This receptor was taken from a young woman with acute or convalescent COVID-19. CDR3 coding DNA: TGTGCCAGCAGCGCCAACGGTCTAGAAGGCGAGGAGCAGTACTTC. This codes for CASSANGLEGEEQYF.